This T cell receptor beta chain was observed in a study of monozygotic twins with inflammatory bowel disease. There are 15 residues in the CDR3. Germline-derived CDR1 and CDR2 are SGHRS and YFSETQ. Blood was collected, around 2.7 ml per donor. TCRdb re-called the 5' RACE reads and gives one entry per CDR3 protein, without DNA. The listing records about 300,000 distinct CDR3 sequences. The clonotype originates from a human donor with ulcerative colitis or Crohn's disease, or a healthy co-twin of an affected twin (not recorded which). Material for sequencing was blood. The gene calls are TRBV5-1 and TRBJ2-5; TCRdb returns TRBD2, unconfirmable since there is no DNA. CDR3 amino acids: CASSLERGGQETQYF.